This T cell receptor (beta chain) stems from a study of T cell responses to AZD1222 COVID-19 vaccine. Assay: immunoSEQ multiplex PCR; the TCRdb copy retains only in-frame clones and omits some. The data contain around 60,000 clones, about nine tenths of them singletons. Findings and caveats of the study: Clonal diversity was possibly underestimated, and white British individuals and females predominated among donors. At baseline, just a handful of AZD1222 recipients tested seropositive.

The length of the CDR3 is 17 residues. Unmatched junction bases numbered 7, after V lost 5 bases and J lost 3 bases. Germline V CDR1 and CDR2: SGHTA, FQGNSA. A remark on this clone: Its specificity is unknown.

V gene TRBV7-2 combines with J gene TRBJ2-1; the match to TRBD2 covers 13 bases. Sequencing used peripheral blood, obtained 28 days after the second dose of the MenACWY control vaccine. This TCR was sampled from an adult who received the MenACWY meningococcal vaccine as a control. The CDR3: CASSPTSGRALYNEQFF. Written as DNA, the CDR3 is TGTGCCAGCAGCCCTACTAGCGGGAGGGCCCTCTACAATGAGCAGTTCTTC.